This T cell receptor beta chain was profiled in a study of CD8 T cells in ankylosing spondylitis. Findings of the study overall: Prior work had noted some motif variants in reactive arthritis blood and synovial fluid. A motif in TCR beta, a set of about 8 highly homologous variants, appeared characteristic of ankylosing spondylitis blood. In ankylosing spondylitis patients, matched synovial fluid reportedly showed significant enrichment of disease-linked clones.

Quantitative 5'-RACE was performed with molecular barcodes, and it yielded the TCR beta libraries. TCRdb ran MiXCR on the 5' RACE reads and lists one entry per CDR3 protein. The table has just over 350,000 distinct CDR3 sequences, approximately 20% seen once. V lost 3 bases to trimming and J lost 4 bases, with 10 bases between them. The CDR3 loop spans 15 amino acids. This clonotype has more than one count but fewer than ten. The antigen remains undetermined. The sequence was collected from a male donor with ankylosing spondylitis or in good health (not recorded which). Sequenced input: blood, either unsorted or a sorted T cell fraction (not recorded which). This rearrangement joins TRBV12-3 or TRBV12-4 to TRBJ2-6; weak D call: TRBD2 (5 bases). This CDR3 is CASSLAGGGANVLTF. In nucleotides, the CDR3 is TGTGCCAGCAGTTTGGCGGGCGGGGGGGCCAACGTCCTGACTTTC.